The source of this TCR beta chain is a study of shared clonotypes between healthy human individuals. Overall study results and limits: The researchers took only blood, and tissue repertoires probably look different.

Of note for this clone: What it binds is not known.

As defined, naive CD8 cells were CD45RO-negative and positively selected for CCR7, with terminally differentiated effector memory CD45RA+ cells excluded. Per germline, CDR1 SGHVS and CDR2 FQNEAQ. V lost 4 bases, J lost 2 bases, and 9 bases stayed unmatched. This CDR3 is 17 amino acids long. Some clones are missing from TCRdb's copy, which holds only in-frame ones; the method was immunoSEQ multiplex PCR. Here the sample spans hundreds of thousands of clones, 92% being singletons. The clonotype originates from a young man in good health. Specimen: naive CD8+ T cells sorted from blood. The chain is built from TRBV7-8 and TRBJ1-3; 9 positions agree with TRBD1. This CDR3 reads CASSYAPGQGTGNTIYF. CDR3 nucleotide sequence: TGTGCCAGCAGCTATGCCCCGGGACAGGGAACTGGAAACACCATATATTTT.